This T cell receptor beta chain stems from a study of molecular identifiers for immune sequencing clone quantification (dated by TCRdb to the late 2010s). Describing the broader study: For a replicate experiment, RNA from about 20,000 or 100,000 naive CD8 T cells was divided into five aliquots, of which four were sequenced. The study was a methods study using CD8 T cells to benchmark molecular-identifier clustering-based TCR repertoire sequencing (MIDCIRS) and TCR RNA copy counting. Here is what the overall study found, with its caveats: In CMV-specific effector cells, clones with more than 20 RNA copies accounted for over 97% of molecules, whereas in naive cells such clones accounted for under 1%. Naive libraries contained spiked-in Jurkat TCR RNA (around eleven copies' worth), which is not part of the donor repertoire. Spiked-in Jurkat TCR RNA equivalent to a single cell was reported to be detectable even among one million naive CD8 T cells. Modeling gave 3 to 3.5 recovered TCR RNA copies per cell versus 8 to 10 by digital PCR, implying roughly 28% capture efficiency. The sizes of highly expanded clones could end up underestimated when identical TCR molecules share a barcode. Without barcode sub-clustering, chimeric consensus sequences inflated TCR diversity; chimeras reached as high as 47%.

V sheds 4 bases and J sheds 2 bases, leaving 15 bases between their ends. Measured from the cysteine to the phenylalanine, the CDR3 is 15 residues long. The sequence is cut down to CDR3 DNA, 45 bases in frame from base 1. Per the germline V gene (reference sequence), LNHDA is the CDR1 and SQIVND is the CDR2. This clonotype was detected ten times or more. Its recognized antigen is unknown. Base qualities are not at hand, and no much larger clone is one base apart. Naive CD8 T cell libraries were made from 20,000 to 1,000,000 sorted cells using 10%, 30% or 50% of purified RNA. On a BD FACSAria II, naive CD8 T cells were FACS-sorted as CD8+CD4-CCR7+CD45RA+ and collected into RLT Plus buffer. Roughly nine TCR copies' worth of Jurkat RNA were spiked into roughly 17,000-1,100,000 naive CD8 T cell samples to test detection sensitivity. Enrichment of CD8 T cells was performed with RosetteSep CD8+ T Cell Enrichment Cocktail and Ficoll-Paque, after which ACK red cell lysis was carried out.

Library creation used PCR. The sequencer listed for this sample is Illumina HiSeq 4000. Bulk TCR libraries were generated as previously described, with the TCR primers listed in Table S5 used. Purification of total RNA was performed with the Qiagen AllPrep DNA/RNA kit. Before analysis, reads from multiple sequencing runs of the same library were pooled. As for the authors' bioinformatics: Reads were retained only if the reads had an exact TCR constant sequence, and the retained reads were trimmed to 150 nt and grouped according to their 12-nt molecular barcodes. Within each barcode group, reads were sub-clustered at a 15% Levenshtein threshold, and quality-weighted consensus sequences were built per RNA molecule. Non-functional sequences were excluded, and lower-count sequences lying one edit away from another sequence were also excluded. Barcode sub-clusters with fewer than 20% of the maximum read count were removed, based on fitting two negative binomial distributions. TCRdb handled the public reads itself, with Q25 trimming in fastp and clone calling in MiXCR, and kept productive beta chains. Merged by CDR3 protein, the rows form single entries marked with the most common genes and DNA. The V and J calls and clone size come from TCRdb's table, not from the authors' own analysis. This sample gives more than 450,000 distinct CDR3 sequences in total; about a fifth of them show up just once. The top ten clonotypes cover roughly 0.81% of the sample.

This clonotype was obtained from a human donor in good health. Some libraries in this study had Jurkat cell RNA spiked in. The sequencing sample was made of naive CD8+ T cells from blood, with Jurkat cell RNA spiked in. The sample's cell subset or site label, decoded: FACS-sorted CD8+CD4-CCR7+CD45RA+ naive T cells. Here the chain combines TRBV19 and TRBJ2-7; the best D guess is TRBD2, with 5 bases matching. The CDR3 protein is CASSTPTGIPYEQYF. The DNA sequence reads TGTGCCAGTAGTACCCCAACGGGGATACCCTACGAGCAGTACTTC.